This TCR beta chain was recorded in a study of blood T cell repertoires in COVID-19 (dated by TCRdb to the early 2020s). Regarding the study in general: Collaborator samples came from the United States, Italy and Spain and covered acute and convalescent phases of COVID-19. The prospective study material was composed of cDNA or gDNA derived from T cells, B-cell-depleted T cells, or PBMCs. The repertoires were made available in a free public database intended to serve as a resource for research on the immune response to SARS-CoV-2. Where HLA class I and class II types were available, the types were taken from metadata supplied by the sample provider, not from assay-based typing. Nearly every sample came with metadata listing a de-identified subject ID, COVID-19 status, age in years and sex. The samples were drawn from the first 160 participants of the ongoing ImmuneRACE study and from some 1,300 subjects provided by 6 global collaborators. Deeply sampled blood TCRbeta repertoires from subjects exposed to, actively infected with, or recovered from COVID-19 were included in the dataset. General conclusions and limits of the study: Clinical and demographic metadata were provided uncurated, with the amount varying by source and participant.

This clone was observed once. Its antigen remains unidentified. Base qualities are not provided; no much larger clone lies one nucleotide away. Measured from the cysteine to the phenylalanine, the CDR3 is 14 residues long. Just the 42-base CDR3 DNA is kept, in frame starting at base 1. V is cut by 3 bases and J by 4 bases, and the space between the germline ends is 12 bases. From a lookup of the germline V gene, CDR1 and CDR2 are KGHSH and LQKENI. Each collaborating institution followed its own protocols to collect whole blood in K2EDTA tubes. For TCRbeta analysis, collaborators shipped samples as frozen whole blood, isolated PBMCs, or DNA extracted from either of those sample types. TCRbeta CDR3 regions were amplified from genomic DNA by means of the immunoSEQ Assay, a bias-controlled multiplex PCR. From the authors' description of their analysis: Within the assay, amplification of reference gene primers was used to estimate how many nucleated cells each sample contained. Sequence reads were collapsed and filtered to measure the absolute abundance of every unique TCRbeta CDR3 rearrangement. Productive Simpson clonality was computed per sample as the square root of Simpson's diversity index over productive rearrangements. Imported from immuneACCESS, the table was reduced by TCRdb to in-frame sequences with V and J called. These copies leave out some clones; in studies compared against another copy, an unresolved V gene accounts for under half, and the cause of the remainder is not known. V, J and clone size derive from that table, while D and trimming were established from the DNA sequence. Counted in this sample were a few hundred thousand clones; 86% of them appeared once. 9% to 15% of the sample is taken by the ten largest.

The source is an elderly man with acute or convalescent COVID-19. Input material: peripheral blood. The V gene is TRBV18 and the J gene is TRBJ1-1; the D gene cannot be resolved reliably. The DNA sequence is TGTGCCAGCTCACCTACGTCCGTCGGCACTGAAGCTTTCTTT. The resulting protein is CASSPTSVGTEAFF.